The rows below give T cell receptor beta chains drawn from one sample of a study of shared clonotypes between healthy human individuals. Sequencing was performed with immunoSEQ multiplex PCR; in TCRdb, only in-frame clones are kept and a portion is missing. The repertoire holds roughly 700,000 clones, with around 67% as singletons. Sequences were obtained from memory CD4+ T cells sorted from blood. These receptors all come from a woman aged 30 to 39 in good health. Both conserved end residues are part of each CDR3. Fields, in order: V gene, J gene, clone size, D gene, CDR3 DNA, CDR3 protein. D genes are given only for firm matches. Size is omitted from some rows. Given values are once, few, many or a class for expanded clones.

TRBV5-1	TRBJ2-1	NA	NA	TGCGCCAGCAGCGTTTTCCGGGACTCCACGAGCTCCTACAATGAGCAGTTCTTC	CASSVFRDSTSSYNEQFF
TRBV15	TRBJ2-2	NA	TRBD1	TGTGCCACCAGCTGGGGACAGATTAACACCGGGGAGCTGTTTTTT	CATSWGQINTGELFF
TRBV28	TRBJ2-5	once	TRBD2	TGTGCCAGCAGTTTCAGCGGGAGGTTAGAAGAGACCCAGTACTTC	CASSFSGRLEETQYF
TRBV7-4	TRBJ1-1	many	NA	TGTGCCAGCAGCTTAGTACAGGGTACCGGACAAAATGAAGCTTTCTTT	CASSLVQGTGQNEAFF
TRBV9	TRBJ1-1	NA	TRBD1	TGTGCCAGCAACAAACAGGGGGCGACCCCCGCTTTCTTT	CASNKQGATPAFF
TRBV7-7	TRBJ2-5	NA	TRBD2	TGTGCCAGCAGCTCGACTAGCGCACAAGAGACCCAGTACTTC	CASSSTSAQETQYF
TRBV5-1	TRBJ1-5	NA	TRBD1	TGCGCCAGCAGCTGGACAGGGGAGGTAGAACAGCCCCAGCATTTT	CASSWTGEVEQPQHF
TRBV5-1	TRBJ1-1	NA	NA	TGCGCCAGCAGCCCCCGGGACGACACTGAAGCTTTCTTT	CASSPRDDTEAFF
TRBV6-5	TRBJ1-2	NA	NA	TGTGCCAGCAGTTACTCTGCAATGTTCGGGCGTGGCTACACCTTC	CASSYSAMFGRGYTF
TRBV29-1	TRBJ2-5	NA	NA	TGCAGCTTCTGGGGACCACAAGAGACCCAGTACTTC	CSFWGPQETQYF
TRBV18	TRBJ1-1	NA	NA	TGTGCCAGCTCACCGACCAGGGTTGTGAACACTGAAGCTTTCTTT	CASSPTRVVNTEAFF
TRBV2	TRBJ2-5	NA	TRBD2	TGTGCCAGCACACCGGGACTAGTGCAAGAGACCCAGTACTTC	CASTPGLVQETQYF
TRBV11-1	TRBJ2-7	NA	NA	TGTGCCAGCAGCTTCGGACTGGCGGGCGATTACGAGCAGTACTTC	CASSFGLAGDYEQYF
TRBV6-1	TRBJ2-1	NA	NA	TGTGCCAGCAGCGTACAGGGCTCTAATGAGCAGTTCTTC	CASSVQGSNEQFF
TRBV19	TRBJ1-5	NA	NA	TGTGCCAGTAGTATCGCAGGTAGCAATCAGCCCCAGCATTTT	CASSIAGSNQPQHF
TRBV9	TRBJ1-1	NA	NA	TGTGCCAGCAGCGTCAGACTGGAGGACGGAGCTTTCTTT	CASSVRLEDGAFF
TRBV5-1	TRBJ2-5	once	NA	TGCGCCAGCAGCTTGGTCGGAGGACAAGAGACCCAGTACTTC	CASSLVGGQETQYF
TRBV10-3	TRBJ1-1	NA	NA	TGTGCCATCAGTGAAGGAGGGACCACTGAAGCTTTCTTT	CAISEGGTTEAFF
TRBV7-8	TRBJ1-5	NA	TRBD1	TGTGCCAGCAGCTTGTCTTGGACAGGTGGTAGCAATCAGCCCCAGCATTTT	CASSLSWTGGSNQPQHF
TRBV18	TRBJ2-2	NA	NA	TGTGCCAGCTCACACCGGGAGATAAAGACCGGGGAGCTGTTTTTT	CASSHREIKTGELFF
TRBV5-4	TRBJ2-1	NA	TRBD2	TGTGCCAGCAGCCCTTTGACTAGCGGATACAATGAGCAGTTCTTC	CASSPLTSGYNEQFF
TRBV11-2	TRBJ2-1	NA	TRBD2	TGTGCCAGCAGCTCTTACTTCACTAGCGGGGGGAACAATGAGCAGTTCTTC	CASSSYFTSGGNNEQFF
TRBV7-2	TRBJ2-1	NA	TRBD2	TGTGCCAGCAGCTTAGAGCCTAGCGGGAGAGGCAATGAGCAGTTCTTC	CASSLEPSGRGNEQFF
TRBV27	TRBJ2-7	NA	TRBD2	TGTGCCAGCAGAAATAGCGGGAGCTACATATACGAGCAGTACTTC	CASRNSGSYIYEQYF
TRBV5-1	TRBJ1-5	NA	NA	TGCGCCAGCAGCTTAGGGGGGTTCAATCAGCCCCAGCATTTT	CASSLGGFNQPQHF
TRBV2	TRBJ2-1	NA	TRBD2	TGTGCCAGCAGTGATCCCGGGACTAGCGGGAGCGATGAGCAGTTCTTC	CASSDPGTSGSDEQFF
TRBV10-2	TRBJ2-5	NA	TRBD1	TGCGCCAGCAGTGAGCGGAGACAGGGGTGGGAGACCCAGTACTTC	CASSERRQGWETQYF
TRBV9	TRBJ2-2	NA	NA	TGTGCCAGCAGCGTAGCTCCTGTGAACACCGGGGAGCTGTTTTTT	CASSVAPVNTGELFF